A selection of T cell receptor beta chains follows, all from one sample in a study of STAT3 mutations in large granular lymphocyte leukemia. Clones were sequenced by immunoSEQ multiplex PCR, and TCRdb holds only the in-frame ones, with some missing. The profile shows some 3,900 clones, over 80% of them singletons. The sequenced material came from peripheral blood mononuclear cells. These receptors were collected from a boy under 18 with T-cell large granular lymphocyte leukemia. Some clones in this sample may be carry-over from other donors' samples. The CDR3 runs from the conserved cysteine through the conserved F or W. Each record gives: J gene, clone size, D gene, V gene, CDR3 DNA, CDR3 protein. A D gene is named only where the DNA matches it firmly. Clone size is stated in some rows and not others, as once, few, many or a class when expanded.

TRBJ2-7 NA TRBD1 TRBV13 TGTGCCAGCAGCTCCCCATCCGGGACAGGGAACTACGAGCAGTACTTC CASSSPSGTGNYEQYF
TRBJ1-4 NA NA TRBV4-3 TGCGCCAGCAGCCAAGACCCTGGGCTTCGAAATGAAAAACTGTTTTTT CASSQDPGLRNEKLFF
TRBJ1-2 few NA TRBV2 TGTGCCGGAGGAAGAGGGGAGGGCTACACCTTC CAGGRGEGYTF
TRBJ1-2 NA NA TRBV5-1 TGCGCCAGCAGCTTAGCCAGAGCTAACTATGGCTACACCTTC CASSLARANYGYTF
TRBJ1-5 NA NA TRBV27 TGTGCCAGCAGTTTCTCCTCGCTCAATCAGCCCCAGCATTTT CASSFSSLNQPQHF
TRBJ1-4 NA NA TRBV30 TGTGCCTGGAGTGGGACAGCCCGGGGTGAAAAACTGTTTTTT CAWSGTARGEKLFF
TRBJ1-2 NA NA TRBV30 TGTGCCTGGAGCTTTAACCCCTGGACGGTCTATGGCTACACCTTC CAWSFNPWTVYGYTF
TRBJ2-2 NA TRBD1 TRBV29-1 TGCAGCTCAAGACAGGGGGGCACCGGGGAGCTGTTTTTT CSSRQGGTGELFF
TRBJ2-1 NA NA TRBV7-9 TGTGCCAGCAGCTACAGCGGGCGTTACAATGAGCAGTTCTTC CASSYSGRYNEQFF
TRBJ1-5 NA NA TRBV6-8 TGTGCCAGCAGTACCGAGGGACTCAATCAGCCCCAGCATTTT CASSTEGLNQPQHF
TRBJ2-7 NA TRBD2 TRBV6-6 TGTGCCAGCAGTTACTCGGGACTAGCGGACTACGAGCAGTACTTC CASSYSGLADYEQYF
TRBJ2-7 NA TRBD2 TRBV27 TGTGCCAGTTCTCGACGGGCTAGCGGGAGTAGCGAGCAGTACTTC CASSRRASGSSEQYF
TRBJ2-1 NA NA TRBV20-1 TGCAGTGCTAGAGGGTACAATGAGCAGTTCTTC CSARGYNEQFF
TRBJ2-3 NA NA TRBV20-1 TGCAGTGGTAGCCGTGTAGATACGCAGTATTTT CSGSRVDTQYF
TRBJ2-3 NA NA TRBV13 TGTGCCAGCACGGGAGATACGCAGTATTTT CASTGDTQYF
TRBJ2-5 NA NA TRBV29-1 TGCAGCGTTGGGGGATACGAAGAGACCCAGTACTTC CSVGGYEETQYF
TRBJ2-3 NA NA TRBV30 TGTGCCTGGGGATACGCGTTTCTGGAGCTGACAGATACGCAGTATTTT CAWGYAFLELTDTQYF
TRBJ2-7 NA TRBD1 TRBV7-9 TGCTCTAGAGAGGGGGGACAGGGAAGAAGCTACGAGCAGTACTTC CSREGGQGRSYEQYF
TRBJ2-7 NA TRBD1 TRBV5-6 TGTGCCAGCAGCTGGGACAGGGGGTTGGAGCAGTACTTC CASSWDRGLEQYF
TRBJ2-3 NA NA TRBV6-1 TGTGCCAGCAGTGAACGGACTAAAGATACGCAGTATTTT CASSERTKDTQYF
TRBJ1-2 NA NA TRBV20-1 TGCAGTGCGACAGCTAACTATGGCTACACCTTC CSATANYGYTF
TRBJ1-5 NA NA TRBV5-1 TGCGCCAGCAGCTACGGACCGTTTGGGAGCAATCAGCCCCAGCATTTT CASSYGPFGSNQPQHF
TRBJ1-2 NA TRBD1 TRBV5-4 TGTGCCAGCAGCTTCGGTCCGGGACAGGGGAACTATGGCTACACCTTC CASSFGPGQGNYGYTF
TRBJ2-7 NA TRBD1 TRBV5-1 TGCGCCAGCAGCCACGGACAGGCGAGCGGCGAGCAGTACTTC CASSHGQASGEQYF
TRBJ2-7 NA NA TRBV29-1 TGCAGCGTTGGAGGGGAAGAGTACGAGCAGTACTTC CSVGGEEYEQYF
TRBJ2-5 NA TRBD1 TRBV5-1 TGCGCCAGCAGCTTGTGGACAGGGGGCGCGGGAGAGACCCAGTACTTC CASSLWTGGAGETQYF
TRBJ2-1 NA NA TRBV5-1 TGCGCCAGCAGCATGACAGACCCTAGGGATGAGCAGTTCTTC CASSMTDPRDEQFF
TRBJ2-7 once NA TRBV5-4 TGTGCCAGCAGCTTTTTCCGTGGAGAGCAGTACTTC CASSFFRGEQYF
TRBJ1-2 NA TRBD1 TRBV5-1 TGCGCCACCCCCCAGGGGCCGGGACAGGCCTATGGCTACACCTTC CATPQGPGQAYGYTF
TRBJ2-5 NA NA TRBV28 TGTGCCATCAGGATTGCGGAGACCCAGTACTTC CAIRIAETQYF
TRBJ2-3 NA TRBD2 TRBV30 TGTGCCTGGATCGGGACTACAAACACAGATACGCAGTATTTT CAWIGTTNTDTQYF
TRBJ1-6 NA TRBD1 TRBV30 TGTGCCTGGAACCCCGGGACAGGGGAAAATTCACCCCTCCACTTT CAWNPGTGENSPLHF
TRBJ1-3 NA NA TRBV30 TGTGCCTGGAGTGTAAATCTCCGAAACACCATATATTTT CAWSVNLRNTIYF
TRBJ2-3 NA NA TRBV25-1 TGTGCCAGCAGTGACGGTTGGTCAGATACGCAGTATTTT CASSDGWSDTQYF
TRBJ1-1 once TRBD1 TRBV29-1 TGCAGCGTTCGGACAGGGGACACTGAAGCTTTCTTT CSVRTGDTEAFF
TRBJ2-7 NA TRBD1 TRBV5-1 TGCGCCAGCAGCTGGGACAGACCCTACGAGCAGTACTTC CASSWDRPYEQYF
TRBJ2-1 NA TRBD1 TRBV30 TGTGCCTGGAGGGGACAGGGCTCCTACAATGAGCAGTTCTTC CAWRGQGSYNEQFF
TRBJ2-5 NA NA TRBV7-9 TGTGCCAGCAGATTAGGGGGGGAGACCCAGTACTTC CASRLGGETQYF
TRBJ2-7 NA TRBD2 TRBV5-1 TGCGCCAGCAGCCCCGGACTAGCGGGAGTTTTGGACGAGCAGTACTTC CASSPGLAGVLDEQYF
TRBJ2-7 once NA TRBV27 TGTGCCAGCACCTCCCTAGGGGGGTCCTACGAGCAGTACTTC CASTSLGGSYEQYF
TRBJ2-7 NA TRBD1 TRBV5-1 TGCGCCAGCAGCCCGGGACAGGGGGCGAGCTCCTACGAGCAGTACTTC CASSPGQGASSYEQYF
TRBJ1-6 NA TRBD1 TRBV6-6 TGTGCCAGTATTAGGTCCCCTTACAGGGGGGATTCACCCCTCCACTTT CASIRSPYRGDSPLHF
TRBJ2-5 NA NA TRBV7-9 TGTGCCAGCAGCTTAGGCGGTCAGGGCGAAGAGACCCAGTACTTC CASSLGGQGEETQYF
TRBJ1-1 NA TRBD1 TRBV2 TGTGCCAGCAGTGGGACAGGAGGAGAAGCTTTCTTT CASSGTGGEAFF
TRBJ1-2 NA NA TRBV7-9 TGTGCCAGCAGCTTAGCGGGCAGGGTTCACTATGGCTACACCTTC CASSLAGRVHYGYTF
TRBJ1-1 NA NA TRBV6-5 TGTGCCAGCAGTTATTCCCTGGCGGGAAAAGCTTTCTTT CASSYSLAGKAFF
TRBJ2-7 NA TRBD1 TRBV5-6 TGTGCCAGCAGCTTGTTACCCGGACAGGGCCACGAGCAGTACTTC CASSLLPGQGHEQYF
TRBJ1-1 NA NA TRBV6-6 TGTGCCAGCACCCACAGGTTCACTGAAGCTTTCTTT CASTHRFTEAFF
TRBJ1-5 NA NA TRBV30 TGTGCCTGGGTAGGAGGGCCAGGACAGCCCCAGCATTTT CAWVGGPGQPQHF
TRBJ2-7 NA TRBD2 TRBV18 TGTGCCAGCTCAGGAGAGGGGAGGGCCTCCTACGAGCAGTACTTC CASSGEGRASYEQYF
TRBJ2-3 NA TRBD2 TRBV5-1 TGCGCCAGCAGCTTGGGGTCCGGGGGGACAGATACGCAGTATTTT CASSLGSGGTDTQYF
TRBJ2-7 NA NA TRBV7-9 TGTGCCAGCAGCCTGACTTTTGGCCGGGAGCAGTACTTC CASSLTFGREQYF
TRBJ1-5 NA NA TRBV30 TGTGCCTGGAGCCCCGAGCGATATCAGCCCCAGCATTTT CAWSPERYQPQHF